This T cell receptor beta chain was recovered during a study of cytotoxic CD8 clonotypes in ibrutinib-treated CLL. Whole-study context: Within the patient group, about a dozen were relapsed/refractory and some 16 treatment-naive, and 17 were IGHV unmutated.

The assay was immunoSEQ multiplex PCR, and TCRdb's table has in-frame clones only and misses some. The sample has around 300,000 clones, around four fifths seen once. Turning to this clone: This sample includes further DNA sequences coding for the same CDR3.

The source material was PBMCs, sampled before ibrutinib treatment. The sequence was obtained from a human donor with chronic lymphocytic leukemia.

The CDR3 sequence is CASSMAGTDTQYF. The CDR3 nucleotides are TGTGCCAGTAGTATGGCGGGCACAGATACGCAGTATTTT. The chain links TRBV19 to TRBJ2-3, with no clear D. V dropped 3 bases and J dropped 1 base, with 5 bases sitting between them. This CDR3 comprises 13 residues. CDR1 LNHDA and CDR2 SQIVND come from the germline V gene (reference sequence).